This TCR beta chain was profiled in a study of response to subunit inactivated influenza vaccine. Study results and limitations: There was a suggestion from the authors that each seasonal influenza vaccination recruits few new T cells.

TCRdb recomputed calls from the RT-PCR reads with MiXCR, one row per CDR3 protein. Among 750,000 to 850,000 distinct CDR3 sequences listed, approximately 17% were seen once. This clonotype was seen just once. What it recognizes is unknown. The sample consisted of PBMCs from blood, taken around 5 days after vaccination. The clonotype originates from a man aged 50-59 years who received an inactivated influenza vaccine.

In DNA form, the CDR3 reads TGTGCCAGCAGCTTAGACGGACAGGGCTATGGCTACACCTTC. Protein sequence: CASSLDGQGYGYTF. The chain carries TRBV7-2 and TRBJ1-2, with TRBD1 matching 8 bases. The length of the CDR3 is 14 residues. V dropped 1 base and J dropped 4; count of bases not matched to a gene: 2. CDR1 is SGHTA and CDR2 is FQGNSA in the germline V gene.